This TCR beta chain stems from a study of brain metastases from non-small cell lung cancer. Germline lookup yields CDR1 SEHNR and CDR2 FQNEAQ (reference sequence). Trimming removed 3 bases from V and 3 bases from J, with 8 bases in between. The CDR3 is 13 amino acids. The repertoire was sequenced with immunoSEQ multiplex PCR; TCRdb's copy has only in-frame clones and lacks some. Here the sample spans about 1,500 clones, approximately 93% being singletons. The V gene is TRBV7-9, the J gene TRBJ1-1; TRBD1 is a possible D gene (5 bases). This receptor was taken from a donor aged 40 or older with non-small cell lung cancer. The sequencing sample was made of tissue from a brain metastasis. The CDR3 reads CASSFLGDTEAFF. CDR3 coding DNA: TGTGCCAGCAGCTTCCTAGGGGACACTGAAGCTTTCTTT.